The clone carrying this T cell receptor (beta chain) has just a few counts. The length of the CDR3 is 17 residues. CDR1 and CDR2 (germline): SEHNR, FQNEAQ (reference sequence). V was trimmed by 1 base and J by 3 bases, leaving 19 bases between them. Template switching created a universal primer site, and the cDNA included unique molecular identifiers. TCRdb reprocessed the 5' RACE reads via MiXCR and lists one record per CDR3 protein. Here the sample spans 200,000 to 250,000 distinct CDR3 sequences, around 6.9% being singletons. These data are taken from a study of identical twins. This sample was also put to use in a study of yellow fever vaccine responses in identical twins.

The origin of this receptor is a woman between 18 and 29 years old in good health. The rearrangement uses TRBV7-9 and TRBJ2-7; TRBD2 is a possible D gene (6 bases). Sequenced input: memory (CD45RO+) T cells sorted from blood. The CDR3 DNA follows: TGTGCCAGCAGCTTAGAGCCGGAGGGACGGCTTTTCTACGAGCAGTACTTC. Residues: CASSLEPEGRLFYEQYF.